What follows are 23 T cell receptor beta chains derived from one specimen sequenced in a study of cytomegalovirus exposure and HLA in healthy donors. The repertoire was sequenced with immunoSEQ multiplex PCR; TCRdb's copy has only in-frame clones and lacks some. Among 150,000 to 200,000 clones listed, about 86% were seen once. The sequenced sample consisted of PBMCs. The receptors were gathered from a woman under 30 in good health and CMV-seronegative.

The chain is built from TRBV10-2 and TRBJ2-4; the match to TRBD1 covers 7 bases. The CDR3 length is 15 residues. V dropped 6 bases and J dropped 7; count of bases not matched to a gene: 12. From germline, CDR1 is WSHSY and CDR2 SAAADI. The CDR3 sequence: CASRNPWDSPNIQYF. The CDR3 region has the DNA TGCGCCAGCAGAAATCCCTGGGACAGCCCCAACATTCAGTACTTC.

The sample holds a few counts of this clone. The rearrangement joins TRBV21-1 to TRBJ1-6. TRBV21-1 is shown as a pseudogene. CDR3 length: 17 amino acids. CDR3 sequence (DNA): TGTGCCAGCAGCAAAGAGGGAGGGAACTCCTATAATTCACCCCTCCACTTT. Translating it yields CASSKEGGNSYNSPLHF.

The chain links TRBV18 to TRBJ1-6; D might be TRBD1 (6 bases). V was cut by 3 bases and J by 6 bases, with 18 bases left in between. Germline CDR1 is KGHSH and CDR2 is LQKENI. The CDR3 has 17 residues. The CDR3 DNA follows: TGTGCCAGCTCACCTCAGGGCCGTGGACAGACTAATTCACCCCTCCACTTT. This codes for CASSPQGRGQTNSPLHF.

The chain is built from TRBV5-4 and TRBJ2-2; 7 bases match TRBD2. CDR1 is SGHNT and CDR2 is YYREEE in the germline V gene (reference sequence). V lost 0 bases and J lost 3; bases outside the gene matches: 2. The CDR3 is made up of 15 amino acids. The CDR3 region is CASSLGLADTGELFF. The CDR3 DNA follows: TGTGCCAGCAGCTTGGGGCTAGCGGACACCGGGGAGCTGTTTTTT. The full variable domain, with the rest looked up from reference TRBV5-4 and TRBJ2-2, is ETGVTQSPTHLIKTRGQQVTLRCSSQSGHNTVSWYQQALGQGPQFIFQYYREEENGRGNFPPRFSGLQFPNYSSELNVNALELDDSALYLCASSLGLADTGELFFGEGSRLTVL.

As DNA, the CDR3 is TGTGCCAGCAGTGAGGCAGGGGACTATGGCTACACCTTC. As protein: CASSEAGDYGYTF. The rearrangement joins TRBV6-1 to TRBJ1-2; D is perhaps TRBD1 (6 bases). Germline CDR1 MNHNS, CDR2 SASEGT. V lost 3 bases and J 3 bases, leaving 8 bases between the germline ends. This CDR3 comprises 13 residues.

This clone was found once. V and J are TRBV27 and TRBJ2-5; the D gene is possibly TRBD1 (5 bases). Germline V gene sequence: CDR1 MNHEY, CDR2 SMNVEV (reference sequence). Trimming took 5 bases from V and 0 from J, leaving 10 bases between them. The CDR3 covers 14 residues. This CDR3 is CASSLSGYQETQYF. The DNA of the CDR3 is TGTGCCAGCAGTCTTTCAGGGTACCAAGAGACCCAGTACTTC.

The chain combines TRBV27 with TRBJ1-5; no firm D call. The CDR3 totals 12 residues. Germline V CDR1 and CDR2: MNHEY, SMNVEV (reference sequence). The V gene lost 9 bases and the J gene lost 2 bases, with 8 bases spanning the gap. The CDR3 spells CASGTGNQPQHF. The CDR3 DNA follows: TGTGCCAGTGGTACGGGCAATCAGCCCCAGCATTTT.

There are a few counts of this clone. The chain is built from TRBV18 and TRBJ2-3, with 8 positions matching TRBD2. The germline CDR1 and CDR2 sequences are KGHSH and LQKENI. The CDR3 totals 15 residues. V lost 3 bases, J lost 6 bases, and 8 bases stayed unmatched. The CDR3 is CASSPPGLVVDTQYF. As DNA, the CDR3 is TGTGCCAGCTCACCTCCGGGACTAGTTGTGGATACGCAGTATTTT. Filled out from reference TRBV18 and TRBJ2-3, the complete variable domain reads NAGVMQNPRHLVRRRGQEARLRCSPMKGHSHVYWYRQLPEEGLKFMVYLQKENIIDESGMPKERFSAEFPKEGPSILRIQQVVRGDSAAYFCASSPPGLVVDTQYFGPGTRLTVL.

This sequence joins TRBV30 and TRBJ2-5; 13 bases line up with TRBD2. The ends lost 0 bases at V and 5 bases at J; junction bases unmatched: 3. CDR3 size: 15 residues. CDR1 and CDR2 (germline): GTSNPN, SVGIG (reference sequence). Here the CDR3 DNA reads TGTGCCTGGAGTGTACTAGCGGGGGGGCCCGAGACCCAGTACTTC. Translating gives CAWSVLAGGPETQYF.

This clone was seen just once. Written as DNA, the CDR3 is TGTGCCAGCAACAGGGATAGCTCTGGGGCCAACGTCCTGACTTTC. Its protein product is CASNRDSSGANVLTF. The J gene is TRBJ2-6, the V gene TRBV2; possible D gene TRBD1, 6 bases. Germline lookup yields CDR1 SNHLY and CDR2 FYNNEI. Trimming cost V 7 bases and J 0 bases, with 10 bases left between them. The CDR3 extends over 15 amino acids. The entire variable domain, with the rest obtained from reference TRBV2 and TRBJ2-6, is as follows: EPEVTQTPSHQVTQMGQEVILRCVPISNHLYFYWYRQILGQKVEFLVSFYNNEISEKSEIFDDQFSVERPDGSNFTLKIRSTKLEDSAMYFCASNRDSSGANVLTFGAGSRLTVL.

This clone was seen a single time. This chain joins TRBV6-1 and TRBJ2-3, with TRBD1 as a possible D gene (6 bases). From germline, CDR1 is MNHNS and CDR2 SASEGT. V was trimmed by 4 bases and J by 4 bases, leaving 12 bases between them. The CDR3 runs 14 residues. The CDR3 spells CASSVSTGPDTQYF. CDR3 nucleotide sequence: TGTGCCAGCAGTGTTAGTACAGGGCCAGATACGCAGTATTTT.

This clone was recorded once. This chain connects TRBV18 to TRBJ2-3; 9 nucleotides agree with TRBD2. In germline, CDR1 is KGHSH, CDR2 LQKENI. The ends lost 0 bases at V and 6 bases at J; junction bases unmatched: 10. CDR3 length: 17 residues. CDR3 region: CASSPPAGGSLRDTQYF. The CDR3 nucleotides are TGTGCCAGCTCACCACCGGCGGGGGGGTCACTCCGTGATACGCAGTATTTT. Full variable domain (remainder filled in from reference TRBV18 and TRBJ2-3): NAGVMQNPRHLVRRRGQEARLRCSPMKGHSHVYWYRQLPEEGLKFMVYLQKENIIDESGMPKERFSAEFPKEGPSILRIQQVVRGDSAAYFCASSPPAGGSLRDTQYFGPGTRLTVL.

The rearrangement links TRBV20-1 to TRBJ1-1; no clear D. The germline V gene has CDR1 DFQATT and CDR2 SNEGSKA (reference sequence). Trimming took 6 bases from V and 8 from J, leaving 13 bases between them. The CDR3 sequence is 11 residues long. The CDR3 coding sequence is TGCAGTGCGATCCGGGGAGGAGAAGCTTTCTTT. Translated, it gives CSAIRGGEAFF.

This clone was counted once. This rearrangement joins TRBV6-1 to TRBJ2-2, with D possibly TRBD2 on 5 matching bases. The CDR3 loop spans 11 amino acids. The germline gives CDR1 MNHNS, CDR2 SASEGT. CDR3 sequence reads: CQDSNTGELFF. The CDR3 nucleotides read TGTCAGGACTCGAACACCGGGGAGCTGTTTTTT.

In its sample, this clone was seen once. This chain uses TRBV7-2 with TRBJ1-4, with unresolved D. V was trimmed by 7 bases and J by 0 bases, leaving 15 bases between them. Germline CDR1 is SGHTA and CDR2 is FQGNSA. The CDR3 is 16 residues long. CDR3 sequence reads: CASTKGRGTTNEKLFF. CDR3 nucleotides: TGTGCCAGCACCAAAGGCCGGGGTACAACTAATGAAAAACTGTTTTTT. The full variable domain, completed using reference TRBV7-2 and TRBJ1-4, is GAGVSQSPSNKVTEKGKDVELRCDPISGHTALYWYRQSLGQGLEFLIYFQGNSAPDKSGLPSDRFSAERTGGSVSTLTIQRTQQEDSAVYLCASTKGRGTTNEKLFFGSGTQLSVL.

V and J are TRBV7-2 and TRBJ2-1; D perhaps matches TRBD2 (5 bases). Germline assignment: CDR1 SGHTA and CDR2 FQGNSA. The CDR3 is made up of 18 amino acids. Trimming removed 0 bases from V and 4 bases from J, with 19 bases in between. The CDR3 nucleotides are TGTGCCAGCAGCTTAGCCCCCGGGGTAGGGTCGGAGTACAATGAGCAGTTCTTC. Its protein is CASSLAPGVGSEYNEQFF.

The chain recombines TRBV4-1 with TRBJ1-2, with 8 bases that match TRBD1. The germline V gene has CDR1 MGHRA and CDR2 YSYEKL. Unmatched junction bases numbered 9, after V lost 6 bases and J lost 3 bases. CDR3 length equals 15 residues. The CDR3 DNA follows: TGCGCCAGCAGTCAACTGACAGGGGATCACTATGGCTACACCTTC. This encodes CASSQLTGDHYGYTF.

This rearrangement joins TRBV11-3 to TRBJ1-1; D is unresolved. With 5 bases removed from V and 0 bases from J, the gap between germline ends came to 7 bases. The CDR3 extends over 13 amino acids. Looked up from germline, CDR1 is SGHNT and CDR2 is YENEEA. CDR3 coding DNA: TGTGCCAGCAGCGTACATATGAACACTGAAGCTTTCTTT. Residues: CASSVHMNTEAFF.

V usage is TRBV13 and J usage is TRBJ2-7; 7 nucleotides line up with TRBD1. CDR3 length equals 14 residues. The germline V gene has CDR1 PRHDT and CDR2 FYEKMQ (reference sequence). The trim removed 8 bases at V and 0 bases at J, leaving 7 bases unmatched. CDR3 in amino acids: CASRQQGSSYEQYF. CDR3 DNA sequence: TGTGCCAGCCGTCAACAGGGGTCCTCCTACGAGCAGTACTTC.

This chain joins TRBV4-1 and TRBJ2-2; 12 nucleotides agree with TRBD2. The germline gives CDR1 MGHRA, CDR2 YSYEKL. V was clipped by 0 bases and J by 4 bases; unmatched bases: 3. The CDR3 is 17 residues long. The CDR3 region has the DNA TGCGCCAGCAGCCAAGATAAGGGACTAGCGGGCACCGGGGAGCTGTTTTTT. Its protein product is CASSQDKGLAGTGELFF.

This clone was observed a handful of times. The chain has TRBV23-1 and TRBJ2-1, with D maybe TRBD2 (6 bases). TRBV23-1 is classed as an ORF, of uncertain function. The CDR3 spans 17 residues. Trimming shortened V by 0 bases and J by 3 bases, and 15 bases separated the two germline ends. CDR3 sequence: CASSQSALGGNYNEQFF. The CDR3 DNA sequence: TGCGCCAGCAGTCAATCGGCCCTCGGCGGGAACTACAATGAGCAGTTCTTC.

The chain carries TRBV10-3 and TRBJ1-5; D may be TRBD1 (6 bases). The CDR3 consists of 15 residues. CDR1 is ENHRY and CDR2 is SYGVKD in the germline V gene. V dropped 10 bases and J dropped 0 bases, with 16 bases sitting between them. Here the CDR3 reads CATVQGSNSNQPQHF. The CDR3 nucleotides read TGTGCCACCGTACAGGGATCTAATAGCAATCAGCCCCAGCATTTT.

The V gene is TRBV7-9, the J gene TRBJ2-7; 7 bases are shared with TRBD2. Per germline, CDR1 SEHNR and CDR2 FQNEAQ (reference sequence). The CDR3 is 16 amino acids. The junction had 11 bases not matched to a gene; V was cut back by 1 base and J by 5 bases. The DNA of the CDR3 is TGTGCCAGCAGCTTAGAATGGGCGGGAGCCCCCCACGAGCAGTACTTC. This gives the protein CASSLEWAGAPHEQYF.